The clone carrying this T cell receptor (beta chain) was counted between two and nine times. Antigen unknown. The authors ran a second PCR of about 7 to 11 cycles using a sample-barcoded 5' primer and a J-beta primer mix. A tag from a template-switch adaptor with 12 random nucleotides marked each cDNA molecule. Each CDR3 protein is one row after TCRdb ran MiXCR on the 5' RACE reads. Here the sample spans under 1,000,000 distinct CDR3 sequences, under 40% being singletons. This sample was included in a study of blood T cells in healthy people across ages. The study, taken as a whole, reports: Reliance upon unsorted PBMCs precluded definitive naive versus antigen-experienced comparison. Higher naive T cell percentage went strongly together with higher TCR beta diversity.

Germline loops: CDR1 SGHTA, CDR2 FQGNSA. The CDR3 consists of 16 residues. The J segment lost 5 bases and the V segment lost 6 bases, leaving 14 bases of the junction unmatched. Drawing of peripheral blood yielded roughly 9.8 milliliters from each donor. The V call is TRBV7-2, the J call TRBJ2-3; TRBD1 agrees at 7 bases. Sequenced material: blood. The TCR originated in a man between 18 and 29 years old in good health. This CDR3 is CASRLKGANLKDTQYF. The CDR3 DNA is TGTGCCAGCAGACTTAAGGGGGCTAACTTAAAAGATACGCAGTATTTT.